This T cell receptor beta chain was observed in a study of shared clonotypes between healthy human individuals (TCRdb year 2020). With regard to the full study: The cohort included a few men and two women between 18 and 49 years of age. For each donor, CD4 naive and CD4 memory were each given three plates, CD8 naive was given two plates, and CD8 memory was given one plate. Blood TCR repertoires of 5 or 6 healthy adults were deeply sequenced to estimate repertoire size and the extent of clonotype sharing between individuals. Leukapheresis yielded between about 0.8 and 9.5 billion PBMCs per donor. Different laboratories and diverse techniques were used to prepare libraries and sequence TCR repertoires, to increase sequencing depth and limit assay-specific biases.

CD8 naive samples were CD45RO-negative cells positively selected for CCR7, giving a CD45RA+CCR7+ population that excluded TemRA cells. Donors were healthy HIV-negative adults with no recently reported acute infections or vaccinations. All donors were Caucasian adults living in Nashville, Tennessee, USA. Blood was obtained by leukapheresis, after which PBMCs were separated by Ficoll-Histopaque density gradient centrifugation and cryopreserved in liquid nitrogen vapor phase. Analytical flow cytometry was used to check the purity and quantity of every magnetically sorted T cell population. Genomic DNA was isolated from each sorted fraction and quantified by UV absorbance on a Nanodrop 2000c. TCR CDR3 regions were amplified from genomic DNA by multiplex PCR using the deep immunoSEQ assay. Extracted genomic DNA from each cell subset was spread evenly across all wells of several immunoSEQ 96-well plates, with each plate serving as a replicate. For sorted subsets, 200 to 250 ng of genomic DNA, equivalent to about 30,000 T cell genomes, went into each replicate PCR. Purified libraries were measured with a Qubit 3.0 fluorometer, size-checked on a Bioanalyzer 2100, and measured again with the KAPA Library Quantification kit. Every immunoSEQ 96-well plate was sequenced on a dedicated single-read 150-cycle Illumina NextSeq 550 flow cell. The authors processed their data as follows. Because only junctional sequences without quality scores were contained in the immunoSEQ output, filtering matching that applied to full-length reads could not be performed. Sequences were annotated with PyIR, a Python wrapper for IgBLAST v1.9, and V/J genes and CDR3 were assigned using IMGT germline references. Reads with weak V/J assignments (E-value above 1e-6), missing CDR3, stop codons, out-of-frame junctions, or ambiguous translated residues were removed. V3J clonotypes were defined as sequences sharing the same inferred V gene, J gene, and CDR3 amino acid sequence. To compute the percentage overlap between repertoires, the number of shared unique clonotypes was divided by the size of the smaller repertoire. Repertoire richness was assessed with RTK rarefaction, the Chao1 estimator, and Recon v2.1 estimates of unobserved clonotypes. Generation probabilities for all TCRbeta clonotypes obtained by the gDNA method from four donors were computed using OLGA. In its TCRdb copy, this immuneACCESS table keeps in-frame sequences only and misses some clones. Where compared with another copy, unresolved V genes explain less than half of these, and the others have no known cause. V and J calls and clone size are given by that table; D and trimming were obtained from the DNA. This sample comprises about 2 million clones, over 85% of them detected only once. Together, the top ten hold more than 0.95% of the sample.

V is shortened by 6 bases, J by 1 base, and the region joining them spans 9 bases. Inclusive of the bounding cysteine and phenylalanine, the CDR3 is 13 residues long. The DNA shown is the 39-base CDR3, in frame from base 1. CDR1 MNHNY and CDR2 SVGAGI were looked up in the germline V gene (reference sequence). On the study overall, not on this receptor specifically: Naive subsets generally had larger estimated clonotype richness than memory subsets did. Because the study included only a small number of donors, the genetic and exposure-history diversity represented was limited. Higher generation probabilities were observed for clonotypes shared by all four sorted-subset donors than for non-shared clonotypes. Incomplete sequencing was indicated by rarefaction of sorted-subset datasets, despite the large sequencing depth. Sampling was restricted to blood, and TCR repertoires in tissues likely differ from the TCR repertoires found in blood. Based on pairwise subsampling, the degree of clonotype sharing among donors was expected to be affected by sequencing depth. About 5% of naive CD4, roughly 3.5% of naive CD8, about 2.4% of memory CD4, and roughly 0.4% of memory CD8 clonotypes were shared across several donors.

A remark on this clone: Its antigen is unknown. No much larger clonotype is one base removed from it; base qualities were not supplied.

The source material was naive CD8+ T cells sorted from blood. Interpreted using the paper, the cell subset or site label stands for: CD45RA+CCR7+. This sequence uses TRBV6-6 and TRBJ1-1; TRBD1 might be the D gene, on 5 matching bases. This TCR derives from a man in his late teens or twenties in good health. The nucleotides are TGTGCCAGCAGAGATCAGGGGAACACTGAAGCTTTCTTT. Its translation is CASRDQGNTEAFF.